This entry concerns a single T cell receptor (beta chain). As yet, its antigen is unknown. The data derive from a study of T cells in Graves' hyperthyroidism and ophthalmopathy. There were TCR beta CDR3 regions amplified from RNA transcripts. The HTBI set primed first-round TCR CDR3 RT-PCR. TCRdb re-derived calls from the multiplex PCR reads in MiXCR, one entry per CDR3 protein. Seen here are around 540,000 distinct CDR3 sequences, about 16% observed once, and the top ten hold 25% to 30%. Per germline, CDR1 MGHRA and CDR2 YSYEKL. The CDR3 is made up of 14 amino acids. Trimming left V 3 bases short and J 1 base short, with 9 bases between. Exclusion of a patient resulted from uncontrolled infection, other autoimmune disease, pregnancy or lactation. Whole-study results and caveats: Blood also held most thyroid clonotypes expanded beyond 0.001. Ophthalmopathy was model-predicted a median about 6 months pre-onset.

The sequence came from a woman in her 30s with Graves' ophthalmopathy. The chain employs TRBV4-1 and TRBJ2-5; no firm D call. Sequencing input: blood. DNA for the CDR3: TGCGCCAGCAGCCAGGCGCAGACCCAAGAGACCCAGTACTTC. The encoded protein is CASSQAQTQETQYF.